One and the same sample provided the 22 T cell receptor beta chains below, sequenced in a study of blood T cell repertoires in COVID-19. Sequencing used immunoSEQ multiplex PCR; TCRdb keeps in-frame clones, though not all of them. The table has 290,000 or so clones, almost 85% seen once. Specimen: peripheral blood. The receptor set was obtained from a man between 45 and 60 years old with active or convalescent COVID-19.

The chain is built from TRBV30 and TRBJ1-5; TRBD1 aligns across 9 bases. This CDR3 is 15 amino acids long. Germline V gene lookup returns CDR1 GTSNPN and CDR2 SVGIG (reference sequence). V gave up 4 bases and J gave up 8 bases; unmatched junction bases: 12. The CDR3 region is CAWTRGTGILEPQHF. The CDR3 DNA reads TGTGCCTGGACCCGGGGGACAGGGATTTTGGAGCCCCAGCATTTT.

The V call is TRBV4-1, the J call TRBJ1-5; the D gene is possibly TRBD1 (6 bases). V was trimmed by 0 bases and J by 1 base, leaving 13 bases between them. The CDR3 runs to 17 residues. CDR1 MGHRA and CDR2 YSYEKL come from the germline V gene. The CDR3 DNA reads TGCGCCAGCAGCCAAGAGGTTCCAGGGGCGAGCAATCAGCCCCAGCATTTT. It specifies CASSQEVPGASNQPQHF.

V and J are TRBV30 and TRBJ1-1; no firm D call. V dropped 5 bases and J dropped 5 bases, with 18 bases sitting between them. The CDR3 spans 14 residues. Per the germline V gene, CDR1 is GTSNPN and CDR2 is SVGIG (reference sequence). Here the CDR3 DNA reads TGTGCCTGGCCCACTAGGTGCTTCTTTACTGAAGCTTTCTTT. This encodes CAWPTRCFFTEAFF.

This clone was detected once. The gene calls are TRBV6-6 and TRBJ2-3; D possibly corresponds to TRBD2 (6 bases). Germline V gene lookup returns CDR1 MNHNY and CDR2 SVGAGI (reference sequence). CDR3 length: 13 residues. V was clipped by 0 bases and J by 9 bases, with 10 bases between them. The CDR3 protein is CASSYSSGGTQYF. The DNA of the CDR3 is TGTGCCAGCAGTTACTCTTCCGGAGGGACGCAGTATTTT.

This chain joins TRBV4-3 and TRBJ1-6, with TRBD1 matching over 12 bases. The CDR3 is made up of 17 amino acids. Trimming cost V 1 base and J 7 bases; bases outside gene matches: 5. Germline lookup yields CDR1 LGHNA and CDR2 YSLEER. CDR3 nucleotides: TGCGCCAGCAGCCAAGCGGGACAGGGGGCGTCCAATTCACCCCTCCACTTT. Residues: CASSQAGQGASNSPLHF.

The chain couples TRBV11-2 to TRBJ2-1, with D unclear. The CDR3 totals 13 residues. CDR1 is SGHAT, CDR2 FQNNGV, per germline. The V gene lost 2 bases and the J gene lost 8 bases, with 10 bases spanning the gap. The CDR3 loop is CASSLIGIDEQFF. For the CDR3, the DNA is TGTGCCAGCAGCTTAATCGGTATAGATGAGCAGTTCTTC.

In its sample, this clone was seen once. The V call is TRBV5-8, the J call TRBJ1-1; D may be TRBD1 (6 bases). Trimming shortened V by 2 bases and J by 5 bases, and 16 bases separated the two germline ends. The CDR3 runs 15 residues. Germline V lookup: CDR1 SGHTS, CDR2 YDEGEE. CDR3 bases: TGTGCCAGCAGCTTAACGGGGGGCAGGAGAACTGAAGCTTTCTTT. Protein product: CASSLTGGRRTEAFF.

This clone has a single count. The gene calls are TRBV27 and TRBJ2-1, with 12 bases lining up with TRBD2. Germline CDR1 and CDR2: MNHEY and SMNVEV (reference sequence). Trimming took 11 bases from V and 8 from J; bases not matched to a gene: 10. CDR3 size: 14 residues. The CDR3 here is CAGKRTSGNHEQFF. In nucleotides, the CDR3 is TGTGCCGGAAAAAGGACTAGCGGGAACCATGAGCAGTTCTTC.

CDR3 nucleotides: TGTGCCAGCAAGGGACTAGTGGGCACAGATACGCAGTATTTT. Protein: CASKGLVGTDTQYF. The chain uses TRBV27 and TRBJ2-3, with 8 bases that match TRBD2. Trimming took 7 bases from V and 1 from J; bases not matched to a gene: 4. Germline V gene data show CDR1 as MNHEY and CDR2 as SMNVEV (reference sequence). The CDR3 has 14 amino acids.

The chain has TRBV6-5 and TRBJ1-4; no clear D gene. The V gene's germline CDR1 is MNHEY and CDR2 SVGAGI. The CDR3 sequence is 13 residues long. The V end was cut by 4 bases, the J end by 8 bases, with 11 bases between. In DNA, the CDR3 is TGTGCCAGCAGTTTCTCTGACTACGAAAAACTGTTTTTT. Protein sequence: CASSFSDYEKLFF.

This chain links TRBV11-1 with TRBJ2-2, with D possibly matching TRBD2 (6 bases). V was pared by 6 bases and J by 7 bases, with 15 bases between. This CDR3 has 14 residues. The germline V gene has CDR1 SGHAT and CDR2 FQDESV (reference sequence). The chain's CDR3 is CASRNLALGGELFF. The CDR3 DNA is TGTGCCAGCAGAAATCTAGCGCTGGGCGGGGAGCTGTTTTTT.

The chain employs TRBV5-1 and TRBJ1-2; D gene ambiguous. V was cut by 0 bases and J by 4 bases, with 10 bases left in between. CDR1 is SGHRS, CDR2 YFSETQ, per germline. There are 14 residues in the CDR3. CDR3 region: CASSLVGPGYGYTF. CDR3 nucleotide sequence: TGCGCCAGCAGCTTGGTGGGTCCAGGCTATGGCTACACCTTC.

This sequence joins TRBV11-1 and TRBJ1-2; 7 positions agree with TRBD1. J lost 5 bases, V lost 5 bases, and 5 bases had no gene match. Germline lookup yields CDR1 SGHAT and CDR2 FQDESV (reference sequence). The CDR3 contains 13 residues. As DNA, the CDR3 is TGTGCCAGCAGCGCGGACAGGTCTTATGGCTACACCTTC. Amino acids: CASSADRSYGYTF.

The CDR3: CSVDGTSGQAKNIQYF. The CDR3 nucleotides are TGCAGCGTTGACGGGACTAGCGGCCAAGCCAAAAACATTCAGTACTTC. The V and J genes are TRBV29-1 and TRBJ2-4; TRBD2 agrees at 11 bases. V gave up 3 bases and J gave up 0 bases; unmatched junction bases: 4. CDR1 is SQVTM and CDR2 is ANQGSEA in the germline V gene. CDR3 length: 16 residues.

This rearrangement joins TRBV27 to TRBJ2-7, with 9 bases identical to TRBD2. In germline, CDR1 is MNHEY, CDR2 SMNVEV (reference sequence). V shed 5 bases and J 2 bases; nucleotides not matched to a gene: 7. The CDR3 covers 15 residues. Here the CDR3 reads CASSEPGLATYEQYF. Written as DNA, the CDR3 is TGTGCCAGCAGTGAGCCGGGACTAGCCACCTACGAGCAGTACTTC.

The chain combines TRBV5-5 with TRBJ1-2, with TRBD1 identical over 8 bases. V shed 4 bases, J shed 5 bases, and the junction held 7 bases outside the gene matches. CDR3 length equals 14 residues. Germline V gene sequence: CDR1 SGHKS, CDR2 YYEKEE (reference sequence). This CDR3 is CASSRGQGDYGYTF. For the CDR3, the DNA is TGTGCCAGCAGCCGCGGACAGGGAGATTATGGCTACACCTTC. The whole variable domain, filled in from reference TRBV5-5 and TRBJ1-2, reads DAGVTQSPTHLIKTRGQQVTLRCSPISGHKSVSWYQQVLGQGPQFIFQYYEKEERGRGNFPDRFSARQFPNYSSELNVNALLLGDSALYLCASSRGQGDYGYTFGSGTRLTVV.

This chain connects TRBV7-9 to TRBJ2-5; 8 nucleotides match TRBD1. This CDR3 is 15 amino acids long. The ends lost 7 bases at V and 5 bases at J; junction bases unmatched: 12. Germline loops: CDR1 SEHNR, CDR2 FQNEAQ (reference sequence). The CDR3 coding sequence is TGTGCCAGCACCACCCACAGGGGGAGTGGGGAGACCCAGTACTTC. This codes for CASTTHRGSGETQYF.

The rearrangement joins TRBV11-2 to TRBJ1-6; possibly TRBD1 for D (5 bases). CDR1 is SGHAT and CDR2 is FQNNGV in the germline V gene. The CDR3 covers 13 residues. V was trimmed by 4 bases and J by 9 bases, leaving 10 bases between them. CDR3 loop: CASSSGGGSPLHF. The DNA of the CDR3 is TGTGCCAGCAGCTCCGGGGGAGGTTCACCCCTCCACTTT.

The chain combines TRBV7-2 with TRBJ2-1; D not certain. The CDR3 extends over 11 amino acids. Germline lookup yields CDR1 SGHTA and CDR2 FQGNSA. Trimming pared 6 bases from V and 8 bases from J, leaving 8 bases between. The CDR3 bases are TGTGCCAGCAGTTTCCTACATGAGCAGTTCTTC. Translated, it gives CASSFLHEQFF.

The CDR3 DNA reads as TGTGCCAGCAGTGTGGACAGGGGGCTCCATGAGCAGTTCTTC. Its translation: CASSVDRGLHEQFF. The chain combines TRBV2 with TRBJ2-1; 11 nucleotides line up with TRBD1. V lost 4 bases to trimming and J lost 8 bases; unmatched junction nucleotides: 4. The length of the CDR3 is 14 residues. Per germline, CDR1 SNHLY and CDR2 FYNNEI.

J is TRBJ1-1 and V is TRBV19, with D possibly matching TRBD1 (6 bases). The V gene's germline CDR1 is LNHDA and CDR2 SQIVND (reference sequence). The CDR3 runs 14 residues. V gave up 6 bases and J gave up 0 bases, with 11 bases separating them. The CDR3 loop is CASRSQGMNTEAFF. The CDR3 nucleotides read TGTGCCAGTAGGAGTCAGGGGATGAACACTGAAGCTTTCTTT.

The chain has TRBV28 and TRBJ1-2; a possible D gene is TRBD1 (6 bases). The V end lost 3 bases, the J end lost 4 bases, and 9 bases lay between the germline ends. Germline assignment: CDR1 MDHEN and CDR2 SYDVKM. This CDR3 region has 13 residues. Written as DNA, the CDR3 is TGTGCCAGCAGTTTGGAGGACAGCTATGGCTACACCTTC. It yields the protein CASSLEDSYGYTF.